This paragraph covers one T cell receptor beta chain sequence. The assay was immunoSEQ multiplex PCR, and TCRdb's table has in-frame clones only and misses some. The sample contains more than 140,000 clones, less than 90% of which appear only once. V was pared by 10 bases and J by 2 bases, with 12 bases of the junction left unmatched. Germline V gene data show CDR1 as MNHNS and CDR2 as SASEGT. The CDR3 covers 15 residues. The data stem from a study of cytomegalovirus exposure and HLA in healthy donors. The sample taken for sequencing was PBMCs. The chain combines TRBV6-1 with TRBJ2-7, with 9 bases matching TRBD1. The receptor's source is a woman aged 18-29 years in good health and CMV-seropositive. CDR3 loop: CATNNGQGRTYEQYF. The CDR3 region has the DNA TGTGCCACCAACAACGGACAGGGGCGAACCTACGAGCAGTACTTC.